This TCR beta chain was obtained from a study of blood T cell repertoires in COVID-19. Study as a whole: Sites in the United States, Italy and Spain provided acute and convalescent COVID-19 samples.

The protocol was immunoSEQ multiplex PCR, while the TCRdb copy is restricted to in-frame clones and leaves out a portion. Among some 200,000 clones, about 83% were seen once, and the ten largest hold 7.5% to 8%. The CDR3 is 12 residues long. Trimming shortened V by 6 bases and J by 10 bases, and 13 bases separated the two germline ends. Germline V lookup: CDR1 LNHDA, CDR2 SQIVND (reference sequence). Sequences were obtained from peripheral blood. The chain joins TRBV19 to TRBJ2-1, with D perhaps matching TRBD2 (6 bases). The TCR sequence derives from a woman aged 50 to 65 with active or convalescent COVID-19. The CDR3 protein is CASRRTTGEQFF. CDR3 in DNA: TGTGCCAGTAGGAGGACTACGGGGGAGCAGTTCTTC.